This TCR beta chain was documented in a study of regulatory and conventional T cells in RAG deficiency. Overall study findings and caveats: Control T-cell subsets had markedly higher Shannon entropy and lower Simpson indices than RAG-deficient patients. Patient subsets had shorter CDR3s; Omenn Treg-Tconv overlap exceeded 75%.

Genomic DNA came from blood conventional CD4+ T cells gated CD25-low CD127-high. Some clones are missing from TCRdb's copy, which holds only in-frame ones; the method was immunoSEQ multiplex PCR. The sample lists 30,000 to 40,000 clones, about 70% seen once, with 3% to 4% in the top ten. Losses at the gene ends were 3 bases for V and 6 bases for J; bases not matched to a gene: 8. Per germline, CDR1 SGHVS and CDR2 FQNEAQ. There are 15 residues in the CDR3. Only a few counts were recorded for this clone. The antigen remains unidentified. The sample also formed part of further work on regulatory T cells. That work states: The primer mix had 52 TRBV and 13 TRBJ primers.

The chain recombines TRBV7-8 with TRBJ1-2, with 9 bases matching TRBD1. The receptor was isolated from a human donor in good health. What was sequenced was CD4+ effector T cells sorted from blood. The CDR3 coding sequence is TGTGCCAGCAGCTTCCCAGGACAGGGGAGGGATGGCTACACCTTC. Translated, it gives CASSFPGQGRDGYTF.